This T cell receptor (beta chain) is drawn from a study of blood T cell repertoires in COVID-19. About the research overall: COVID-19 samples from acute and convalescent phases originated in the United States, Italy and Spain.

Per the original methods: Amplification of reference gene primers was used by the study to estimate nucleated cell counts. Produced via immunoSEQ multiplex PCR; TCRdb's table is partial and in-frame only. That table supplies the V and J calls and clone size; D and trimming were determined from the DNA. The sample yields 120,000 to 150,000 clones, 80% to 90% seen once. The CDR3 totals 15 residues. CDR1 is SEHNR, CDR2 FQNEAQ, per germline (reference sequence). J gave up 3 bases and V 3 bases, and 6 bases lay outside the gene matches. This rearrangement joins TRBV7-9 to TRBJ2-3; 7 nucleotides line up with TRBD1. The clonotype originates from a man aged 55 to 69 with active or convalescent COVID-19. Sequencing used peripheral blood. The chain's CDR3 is CASSFPLQGTDTQYF. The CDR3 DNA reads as TGTGCCAGCAGCTTCCCTCTACAGGGGACAGATACGCAGTATTTT.